This T cell receptor (beta chain) was sequenced in a study of blood T cell repertoires in COVID-19. Across the whole study: Nucleic acid was either cDNA or gDNA, and it came from T cells, B-cell-depleted T cells, or PBMCs.

The CDR3 totals 13 residues. Germline-derived CDR1 and CDR2 are MNHEY and SMNVEV (reference sequence). V shed 9 bases, J shed 9 bases, and the junction held 11 bases outside the gene matches. Measured with immunoSEQ multiplex PCR; TCRdb has only the in-frame clones, and not every one. The sample carries more than 120,000 clones, 87% recorded once. The sequencing sample was made of peripheral blood. The chain joins TRBV27 to TRBJ2-1; 7 nucleotides align to TRBD2. The clonotype was recovered from a woman aged 45-65 years with acute or convalescent COVID-19. CDR3 sequence reads: CASTGTIRSEQFF. CDR3 DNA sequence: TGTGCCAGTACTGGGACTATACGAAGTGAGCAGTTCTTC.